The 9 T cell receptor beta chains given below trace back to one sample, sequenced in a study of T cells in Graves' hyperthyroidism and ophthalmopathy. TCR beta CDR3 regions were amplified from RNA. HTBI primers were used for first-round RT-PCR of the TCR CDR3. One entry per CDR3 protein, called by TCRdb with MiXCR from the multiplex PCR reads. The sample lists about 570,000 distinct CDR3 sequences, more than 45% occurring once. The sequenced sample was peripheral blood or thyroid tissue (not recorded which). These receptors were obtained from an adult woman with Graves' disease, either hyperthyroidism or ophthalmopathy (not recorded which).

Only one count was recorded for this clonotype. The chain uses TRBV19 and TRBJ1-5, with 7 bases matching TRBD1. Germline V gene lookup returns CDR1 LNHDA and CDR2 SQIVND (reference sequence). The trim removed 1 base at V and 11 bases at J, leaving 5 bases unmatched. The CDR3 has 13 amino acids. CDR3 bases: TGTGCCAGTAGTATAGGGGCAGGGGGGACCCAGCATTTT. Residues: CASSIGAGGTQHF.

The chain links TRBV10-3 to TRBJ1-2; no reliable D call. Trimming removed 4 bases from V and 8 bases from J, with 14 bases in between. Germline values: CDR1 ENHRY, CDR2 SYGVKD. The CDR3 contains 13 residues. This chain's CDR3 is CAISGEGLGGYTF. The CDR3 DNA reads TGTGCCATCAGTGGAGAAGGCCTTGGGGGCTACACCTTC.

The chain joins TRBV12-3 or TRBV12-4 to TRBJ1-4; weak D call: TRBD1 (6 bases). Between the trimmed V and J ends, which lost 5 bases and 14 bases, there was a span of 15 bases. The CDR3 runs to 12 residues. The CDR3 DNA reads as TGTGCCAGCAGTGTAGAGGAGGGACATCTGTTTTTT. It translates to CASSVEEGHLFF.

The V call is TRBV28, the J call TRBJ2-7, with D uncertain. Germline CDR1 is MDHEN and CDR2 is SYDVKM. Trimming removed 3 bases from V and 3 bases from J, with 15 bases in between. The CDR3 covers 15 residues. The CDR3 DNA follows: TGTGCCAGCAGTTTGGCGAGGAATGGGGACTACGAGCAGTACTTC. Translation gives CASSLARNGDYEQYF.

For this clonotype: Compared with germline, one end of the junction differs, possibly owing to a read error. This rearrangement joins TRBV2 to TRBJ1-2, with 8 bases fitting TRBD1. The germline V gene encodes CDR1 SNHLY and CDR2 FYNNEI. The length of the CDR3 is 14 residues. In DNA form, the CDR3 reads TGTGCCAGCAGGGAAGGACAGGGAAGATATGGCTACACCTTC. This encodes CASREGQGRYGYTF. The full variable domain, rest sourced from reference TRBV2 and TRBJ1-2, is EPEVTQTPSHQVTQMGQEVILRCVPISNHLYFYWYRQILGQKVEFLVSFYNNEISEKSEIFDDQFSVERPDGSNFTLKIRSTKLEDSAMYFCASREGQGRYGYTFGSGTRLTVV.

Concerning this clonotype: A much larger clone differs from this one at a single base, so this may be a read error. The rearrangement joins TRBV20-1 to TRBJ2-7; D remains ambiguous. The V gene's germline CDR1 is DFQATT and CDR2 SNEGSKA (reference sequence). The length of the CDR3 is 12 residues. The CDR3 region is CSARVSIYEPYF. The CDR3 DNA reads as TGCAGTGCTAGAGTATCTATATACGAGCCGTACTTC.

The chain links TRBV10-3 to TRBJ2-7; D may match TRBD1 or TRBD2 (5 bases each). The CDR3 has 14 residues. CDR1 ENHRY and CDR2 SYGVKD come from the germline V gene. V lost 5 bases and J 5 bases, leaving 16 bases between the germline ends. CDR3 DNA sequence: TGTGCCATCAGTTCCCCACACCGGGGACACGAGCAGTACTTC. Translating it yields CAISSPHRGHEQYF.

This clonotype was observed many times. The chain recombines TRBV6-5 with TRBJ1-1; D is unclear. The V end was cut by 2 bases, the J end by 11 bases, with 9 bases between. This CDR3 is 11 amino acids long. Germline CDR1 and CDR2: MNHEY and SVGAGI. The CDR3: CASSYGQNAFF. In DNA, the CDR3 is TGTGCCAGCAGTTACGGGCAGAATGCTTTCTTT.

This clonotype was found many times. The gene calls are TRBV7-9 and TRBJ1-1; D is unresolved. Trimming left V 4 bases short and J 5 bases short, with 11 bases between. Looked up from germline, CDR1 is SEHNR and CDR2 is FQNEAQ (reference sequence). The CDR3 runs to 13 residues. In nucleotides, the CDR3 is TGTGCCAGCAGCTCGGTAGGGAGAACTGAAGCTTTCTTT. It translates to CASSSVGRTEAFF. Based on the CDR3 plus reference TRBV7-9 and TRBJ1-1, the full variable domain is DTGVSQNPRHKITKRGQNVTFRCDPISEHNRLYWYRQTLGQGPEFLTYFQNEAQLEKSRLLSDRFSAERPKGSFSTLEIQRTEQGDSAMYLCASSSVGRTEAFFGQGTRLTVV.